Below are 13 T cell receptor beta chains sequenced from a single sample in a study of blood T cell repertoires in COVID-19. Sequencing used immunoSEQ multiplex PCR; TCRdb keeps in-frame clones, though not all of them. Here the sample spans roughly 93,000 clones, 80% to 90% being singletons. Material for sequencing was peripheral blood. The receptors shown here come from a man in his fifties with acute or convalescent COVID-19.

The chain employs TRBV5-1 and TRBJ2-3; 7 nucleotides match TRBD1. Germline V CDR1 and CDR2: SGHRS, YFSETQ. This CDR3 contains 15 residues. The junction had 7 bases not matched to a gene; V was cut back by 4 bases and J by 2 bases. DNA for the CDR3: TGCGCCAGCAGCCAGACAGGGTTAATCACAGATACGCAGTATTTT. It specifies CASSQTGLITDTQYF.

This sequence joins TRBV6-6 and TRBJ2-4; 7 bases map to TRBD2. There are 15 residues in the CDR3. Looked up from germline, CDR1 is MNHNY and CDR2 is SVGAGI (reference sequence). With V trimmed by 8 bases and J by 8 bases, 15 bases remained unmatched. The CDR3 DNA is TGTGCCAGCCAATTAACCTCTAGCGGAGGAGACATTCAGTACTTC. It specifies CASQLTSSGGDIQYF.

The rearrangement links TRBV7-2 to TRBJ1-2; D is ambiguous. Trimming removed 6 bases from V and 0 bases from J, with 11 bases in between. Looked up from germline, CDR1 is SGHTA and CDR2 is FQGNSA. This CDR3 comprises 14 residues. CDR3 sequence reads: CASRATNTNYGYTF. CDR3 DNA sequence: TGTGCCAGCAGAGCGACGAATACTAACTATGGCTACACCTTC. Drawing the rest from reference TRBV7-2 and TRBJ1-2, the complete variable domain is GAGVSQSPSNKVTEKGKDVELRCDPISGHTALYWYRQSLGQGLEFLIYFQGNSAPDKSGLPSDRFSAERTGGSVSTLTIQRTQQEDSAVYLCASRATNTNYGYTFGSGTRLTVV.

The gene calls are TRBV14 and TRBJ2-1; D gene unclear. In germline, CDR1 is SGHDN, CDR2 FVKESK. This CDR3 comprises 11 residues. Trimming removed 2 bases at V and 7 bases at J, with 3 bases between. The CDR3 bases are TGTGCCAGCAGCCAATATAATGAGCAGTTCTTC. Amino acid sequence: CASSQYNEQFF. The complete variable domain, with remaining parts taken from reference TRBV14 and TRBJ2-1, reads EAGVTQFPSHSVIEKGQTVTLRCDPISGHDNLYWYRRVMGKEIKFLLHFVKESKQDESGMPNNRFLAERTGGTYSTLKVQPAELEDSGVYFCASSQYNEQFFGPGTRLTVL.

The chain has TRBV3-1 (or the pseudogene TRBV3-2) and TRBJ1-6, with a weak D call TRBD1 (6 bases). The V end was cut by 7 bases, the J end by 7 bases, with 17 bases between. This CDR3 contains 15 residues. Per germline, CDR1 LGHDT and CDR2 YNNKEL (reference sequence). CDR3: CASTHRVFGNSPLHF. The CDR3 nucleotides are TGTGCCAGCACCCACAGGGTTTTTGGGAATTCACCCCTCCACTTT.

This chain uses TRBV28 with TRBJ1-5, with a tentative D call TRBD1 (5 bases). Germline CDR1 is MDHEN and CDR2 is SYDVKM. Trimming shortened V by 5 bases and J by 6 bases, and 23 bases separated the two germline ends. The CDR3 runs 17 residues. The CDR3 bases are TGTGCCAGCAGTCTGATGAATCCGGGGGGGTTTGGTCAGCCCCAGCATTTT. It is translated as CASSLMNPGGFGQPQHF.

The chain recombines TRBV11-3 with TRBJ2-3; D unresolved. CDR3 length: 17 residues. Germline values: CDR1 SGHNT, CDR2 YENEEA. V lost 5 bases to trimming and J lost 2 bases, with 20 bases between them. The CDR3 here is CASSSRGGFQSTDTQYF. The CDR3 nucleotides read TGTGCCAGCAGCAGCAGAGGTGGATTTCAGTCCACAGATACGCAGTATTTT.

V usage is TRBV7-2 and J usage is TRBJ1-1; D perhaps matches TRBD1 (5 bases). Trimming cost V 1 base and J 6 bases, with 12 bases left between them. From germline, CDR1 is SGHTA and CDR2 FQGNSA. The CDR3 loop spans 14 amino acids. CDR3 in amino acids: CASSLVWQGPEAFF. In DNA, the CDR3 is TGTGCCAGCAGCTTAGTTTGGCAGGGCCCTGAAGCTTTCTTT.

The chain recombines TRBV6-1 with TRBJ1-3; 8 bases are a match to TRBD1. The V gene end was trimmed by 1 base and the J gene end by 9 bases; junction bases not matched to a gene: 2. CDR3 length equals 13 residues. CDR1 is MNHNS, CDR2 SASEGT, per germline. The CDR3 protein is CASSEGQGTTIYF. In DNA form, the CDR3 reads TGTGCCAGCAGTGAAGGACAGGGGACCACCATATATTTT.

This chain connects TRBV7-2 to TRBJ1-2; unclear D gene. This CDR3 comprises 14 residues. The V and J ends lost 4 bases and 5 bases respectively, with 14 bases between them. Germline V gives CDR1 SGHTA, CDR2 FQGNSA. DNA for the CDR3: TGTGCCAGCAGCTCAGGCCGGGGTAGATATGGCTACACCTTC. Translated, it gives CASSSGRGRYGYTF.

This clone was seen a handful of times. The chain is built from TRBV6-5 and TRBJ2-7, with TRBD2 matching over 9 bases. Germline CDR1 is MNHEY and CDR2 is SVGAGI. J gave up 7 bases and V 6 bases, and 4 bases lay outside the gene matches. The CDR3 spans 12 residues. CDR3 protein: CASRLAGNEQYV. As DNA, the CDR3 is TGTGCCAGCAGACTAGCGGGCAATGAGCAGTACGTC.

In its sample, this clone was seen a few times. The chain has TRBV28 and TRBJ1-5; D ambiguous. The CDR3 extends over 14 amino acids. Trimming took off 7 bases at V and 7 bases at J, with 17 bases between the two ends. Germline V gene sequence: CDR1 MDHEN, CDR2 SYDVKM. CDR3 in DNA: TGTGCCAGCACCTCCGGGCCGGGGAACCAGCCCCAGCATTTT. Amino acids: CASTSGPGNQPQHF.

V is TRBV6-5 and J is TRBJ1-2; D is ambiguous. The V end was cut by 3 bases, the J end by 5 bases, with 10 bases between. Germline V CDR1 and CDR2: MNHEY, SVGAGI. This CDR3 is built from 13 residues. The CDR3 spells CASSYHSGYGYTF. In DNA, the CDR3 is TGTGCCAGCAGTTATCATTCAGGATATGGCTACACCTTC.